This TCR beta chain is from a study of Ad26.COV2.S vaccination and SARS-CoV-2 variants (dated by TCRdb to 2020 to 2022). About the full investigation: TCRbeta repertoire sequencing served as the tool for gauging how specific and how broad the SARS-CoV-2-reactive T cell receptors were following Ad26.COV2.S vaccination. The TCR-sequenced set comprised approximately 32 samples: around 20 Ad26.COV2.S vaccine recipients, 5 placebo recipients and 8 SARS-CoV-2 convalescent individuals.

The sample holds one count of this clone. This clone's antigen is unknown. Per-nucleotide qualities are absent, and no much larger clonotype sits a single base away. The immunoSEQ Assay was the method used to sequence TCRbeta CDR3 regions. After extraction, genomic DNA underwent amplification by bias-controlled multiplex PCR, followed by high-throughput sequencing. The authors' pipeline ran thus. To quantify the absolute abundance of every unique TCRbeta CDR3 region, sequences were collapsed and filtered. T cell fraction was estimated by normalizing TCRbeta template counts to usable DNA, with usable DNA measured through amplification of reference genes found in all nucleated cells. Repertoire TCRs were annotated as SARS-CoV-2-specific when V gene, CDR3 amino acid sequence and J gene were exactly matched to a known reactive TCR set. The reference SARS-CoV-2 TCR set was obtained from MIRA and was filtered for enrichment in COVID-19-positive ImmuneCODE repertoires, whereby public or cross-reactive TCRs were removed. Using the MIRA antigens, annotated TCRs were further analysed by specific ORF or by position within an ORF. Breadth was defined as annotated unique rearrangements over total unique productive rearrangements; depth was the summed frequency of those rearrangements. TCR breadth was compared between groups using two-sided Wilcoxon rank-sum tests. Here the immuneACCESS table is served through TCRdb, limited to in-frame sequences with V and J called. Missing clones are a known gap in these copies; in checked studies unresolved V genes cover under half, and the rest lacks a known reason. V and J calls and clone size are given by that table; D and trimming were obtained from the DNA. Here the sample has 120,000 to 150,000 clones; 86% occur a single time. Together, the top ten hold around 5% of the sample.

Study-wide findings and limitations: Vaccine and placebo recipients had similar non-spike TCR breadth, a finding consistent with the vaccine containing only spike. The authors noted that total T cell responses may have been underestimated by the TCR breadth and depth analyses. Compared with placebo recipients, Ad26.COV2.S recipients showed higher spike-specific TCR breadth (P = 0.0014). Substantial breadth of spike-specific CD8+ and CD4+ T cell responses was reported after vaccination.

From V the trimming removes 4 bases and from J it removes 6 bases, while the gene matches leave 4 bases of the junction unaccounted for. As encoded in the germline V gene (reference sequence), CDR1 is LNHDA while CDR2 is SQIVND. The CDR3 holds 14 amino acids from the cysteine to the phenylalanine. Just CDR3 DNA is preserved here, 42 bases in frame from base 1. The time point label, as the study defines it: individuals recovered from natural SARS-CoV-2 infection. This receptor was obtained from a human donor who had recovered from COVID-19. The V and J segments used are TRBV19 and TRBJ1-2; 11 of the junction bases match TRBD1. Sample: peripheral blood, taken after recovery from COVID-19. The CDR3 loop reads CASSRTGGMDGYTF. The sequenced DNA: TGTGCCAGTAGTAGGACAGGGGGCATGGATGGCTACACCTTC.